This TCR beta chain was sequenced in a study of T cell changes during pregnancy in multiple sclerosis. In this sample, this clone turned up once. Method: immunoSEQ multiplex PCR; TCRdb's copy keeps in-frame clones and lacks some. The table has about 110,000 clones, approximately 90% seen once. The sequencing here drew on peripheral blood, taken in the third trimester of pregnancy. This clonotype was sampled from a female donor with multiple sclerosis, enrolled in a pregnancy study.

CDR3 loop: CASSRGKGATNEKLFF. The CDR3 DNA reads TGTGCCAGCTCGAGAGGGAAGGGAGCAACTAATGAAAAACTGTTTTTT. The V call is TRBV18, the J call TRBJ1-4; D call uncertain. Trimming removed 6 bases at V and 0 bases at J, with 14 bases between. CDR3 length equals 16 residues. Germline values: CDR1 KGHSH, CDR2 LQKENI.